The T cell receptor (beta chain) described here comes from a study of T-cell memory formation after mild COVID-19. Study-level results: Within pre-infection memory, some responding clones were found, suggesting cross-reactive memory joined. CD8+ contracting clones occupied EMRA, while CD4+ ones occupied mainly CM and EM. Nothing confirmed that second-wave clones peaking on day 37 were specific for SARS-CoV-2. Clones that shrank (day 15 to 85) were balanced CD4/CD8, whereas later expanders leaned CD4+.

Note on this clonotype: Its antigen is unknown.

Germline trimming cut 4 bases from V and 0 bases from J; bases unmatched to any gene: 8. CDR1 is SGHRS and CDR2 is YFSETQ in the germline V gene. The CDR3 extends over 17 amino acids. TCRdb ran MiXCR on the 5' RACE reads and lists one entry per CDR3 protein. This repertoire shows some 180,000 distinct CDR3 sequences, 13% found once; its top ten account for 2.5% to 3.5%. The specimen sequenced was PBMCs or a T cell subset sorted from them (not recorded which). This TCR was recovered from a young man who had mild COVID-19 (a few samples of this study predate the infection). Cell type and time point are not known. The rearrangement joins TRBV5-1 to TRBJ1-3; 9 bases align to TRBD1. The CDR3 nucleotides are TGCGCCAGCAGCCTGGGACAGGGTAAAGGCTCTGGAAACACCATATATTTT. It is translated as CASSLGQGKGSGNTIYF.